This record looks at one T cell receptor (beta chain) sequence and its context. Its antigen is currently unknown. This sample is part of a study of STAT3 mutations in large granular lymphocyte leukemia. Whole-study findings and limits: In T-cell large granular lymphocyte leukemia, about half of patients showed multiple immunodominant subclonotypes. Clonal expansion was inferred from other time points because no sample existed at each clone's first appearance. TCR clonotype switching after therapy occurred in about 35% of the 18 patients.

Each sample's TCRbeta library yielded on average around 42,000 productive templates. TCRdb keeps only in-frame clones here, not all; method: immunoSEQ multiplex PCR. The data contain around 8,000 clones, 91% of them singletons. The junction had 4 bases not matched to a gene; V was cut back by 3 bases and J by 1 base. The CDR3 consists of 16 residues. In germline, CDR1 is SGHTA, CDR2 FQGNSA. The clonotype was recovered from a man aged 50-59 years with T-cell large granular lymphocyte leukemia. Some clones in this sample may be carry-over from other donors' samples. This rearrangement joins TRBV7-2 to TRBJ2-3; 10 nucleotides match TRBD2. Sequenced input: peripheral blood mononuclear cells. CDR3 amino acids: CASSFNGLAGTDTQYF. The CDR3 nucleotides read TGTGCCAGCAGCTTCAACGGACTAGCGGGCACAGATACGCAGTATTTT.